What follows are 12 T cell receptor beta chains derived from one specimen sequenced in a study of PD-1 blockade in classical Hodgkin lymphoma. Each patient relapsed following autologous stem cell transplantation, and prior brentuximab vedotin exposure differed. Generated by immunoSEQ multiplex PCR, the TCRdb table keeps only in-frame clones and is missing some. The table lists 40,000 or so clones, about three quarters of them singletons. Material: peripheral blood mononuclear cells (PBMCs), obtained at baseline. The receptors were gathered from a human donor with classical Hodgkin lymphoma.

The chain is built from TRBV6-6 and TRBJ2-4; TRBD1 is a possible D gene (6 bases). CDR3 length: 14 amino acids. CDR1 is MNHNY, CDR2 SVGAGI, per germline (reference sequence). Trimming pared 5 bases from V and 7 bases from J, leaving 15 bases between. The chain's CDR3 is CASSPYRTENIQYF. The CDR3 region has the DNA TGTGCCAGCAGTCCCTATCGGACAGAGAACATTCAGTACTTC.

The rearrangement links TRBV5-1 to TRBJ2-3; 15 positions match TRBD2. With V trimmed by 4 bases and J by 4 bases, 4 bases remained unmatched. This CDR3 comprises 16 residues. Germline V CDR1 and CDR2: SGHRS, YFSETQ. The CDR3 spells CASSMGLAGGADTQYF. The CDR3 bases are TGCGCCAGCAGCATGGGACTAGCGGGGGGCGCAGATACGCAGTATTTT.

The chain is built from TRBV2 and TRBJ2-1, with 7 bases lining up with TRBD1. Germline loops: CDR1 SNHLY, CDR2 FYNNEI. V lost 7 bases, J lost 0 bases, and 15 bases stayed unmatched. The CDR3 sequence is 18 residues long. The CDR3 reads CASTPPVTGASSYNEQFF. The CDR3 nucleotides read TGTGCCAGCACTCCTCCGGTTACAGGGGCCAGCTCCTACAATGAGCAGTTCTTC.

The chain links TRBV29-1 to TRBJ2-1; D is undetermined. With 1 base removed from V and 15 bases from J, the gap between germline ends came to 7 bases. Germline CDR1 reads SQVTM; CDR2 reads ANQGSEA. This CDR3 is 9 amino acids long. The CDR3 nucleotides are TGCAGCGTTGAAGGGGCCGGGTTCTTC. As protein: CSVEGAGFF.

The V gene is TRBV19, the J gene TRBJ2-1; D is ambiguous. Germline V lookup: CDR1 LNHDA, CDR2 SQIVND (reference sequence). The CDR3 spans 15 residues. V was trimmed by 3 bases and J by 10 bases, leaving 19 bases between them. CDR3: CASSMQDHSSEEQFF. CDR3 bases: TGTGCCAGTAGTATGCAGGACCATTCCTCCGAAGAGCAGTTCTTC. The full variable domain, completed using reference TRBV19 and TRBJ2-1, is DGGITQSPKYLFRKEGQNVTLSCEQNLNHDAMYWYRQDPGQGLRLIYYSQIVNDFQKGDIAEGYSVSREKKESFPLTVTSAQKNPTAFYLCASSMQDHSSEEQFFGPGTRLTVL.

The table lists this clone with a few counts. The chain couples TRBV5-1 to TRBJ2-1, with 7 positions matching TRBD2. V dropped 0 bases and J dropped 8; count of bases not matched to a gene: 5. The germline CDR1 and CDR2 sequences are SGHRS and YFSETQ. This CDR3 is built from 14 residues. The CDR3, as DNA: TGCGCCAGCAGCTTGGGGACTAGGGGCGATGAGCAGTTCTTC. Protein sequence: CASSLGTRGDEQFF.

The rearrangement uses TRBV6-1 and TRBJ1-1, with a tentative D call TRBD1 (6 bases). The CDR3 consists of 15 residues. V was pared by 4 bases and J by 4 bases, with 16 bases between. The germline V gene encodes CDR1 MNHNS and CDR2 SASEGT. The CDR3 region is CASSAYTGTTTEAFF. The CDR3 DNA is TGTGCCAGCAGTGCCTACACAGGGACAACCACTGAAGCTTTCTTT.

The chain uses TRBV4-1 and TRBJ2-1; D could derive from TRBD1 or TRBD2 (5 bases each). Germline CDR1 and CDR2: MGHRA and YSYEKL. The CDR3 has 14 residues. Trimming removed 4 bases at V and 5 bases at J, with 12 bases between. CDR3 DNA sequence: TGCGCCAGCAGCCGTCAGGTGGGGGACAATGAGCAGTTCTTC. Protein: CASSRQVGDNEQFF.

This chain's CDR3 is CASGRPREGGEQYF. The CDR3 DNA follows: TGTGCTAGTGGCCGACCCAGGGAGGGGGGCGAGCAGTACTTC. J is TRBJ2-7 and V is TRBV12-5; a possible D gene is TRBD2 (7 bases). This CDR3 spans 14 amino acids. CDR1 and CDR2 from the germline V gene are LGHNT and FRNRAP. Trimming left V 6 bases short and J 6 bases short, with 18 bases between.

The genes are TRBV7-8 and TRBJ2-5; no definite D call. With 5 bases removed from V and 5 bases from J, the gap between germline ends came to 15 bases. Germline V gene data show CDR1 as SGHVS and CDR2 as FQNEAQ. The CDR3 covers 14 residues. The CDR3, as DNA: TGTGCCAGCAGCGCGACCTCGAGCTCTGAGACCCAGTACTTC. This gives the protein CASSATSSSETQYF.

The genes are TRBV27 and TRBJ2-1; 8 nucleotides line up with TRBD2. Germline V lookup: CDR1 MNHEY, CDR2 SMNVEV (reference sequence). This CDR3 is 16 amino acids long. Trimming at V came to 5 bases and at J to 0 bases, leaving 6 bases not matched to a gene. CDR3 DNA: TGTGCCAGCAGTCCGTCCCGGGGGGGCTCCTACAATGAGCAGTTCTTC. It encodes CASSPSRGGSYNEQFF.

V usage is TRBV29-1 and J usage is TRBJ2-1, with 8 bases that match TRBD2. The trim removed 3 bases at V and 3 bases at J, leaving 7 bases unmatched. The V gene's germline CDR1 is SQVTM and CDR2 ANQGSEA. There are 15 residues in the CDR3. The CDR3 nucleotides read TGCAGCGTTGATGGTAGGCGGGGGGTCTACAATGAGCAGTTCTTC. Translation gives CSVDGRRGVYNEQFF.